This T cell receptor beta chain stems from a study of T cell responses to AZD1222 COVID-19 vaccine. The analysis combined second doses at about 4 or about 12 weeks. Repertoires were generated with immunoSEQ multiplex PCR, while TCRdb's copy carries only in-frame clones and drops some. The table lists fewer than 90,000 clones, about 90% of them singletons, with 11% in the top ten. On this clone itself: Its antigen is as yet unknown.

Notes on the study in general: Compared with day 0, the breadth and depth of the Spike-specific TCR repertoire rose significantly after two doses of AZD1222. In a largely white British group with more females than males, clonal diversity was possibly underestimated. Distributed over spike, vaccine-associated CD4 TCRs predominated at 160-218 and 743-854.

Germline V lookup: CDR1 ENHRY, CDR2 SYGVKD. This CDR3 region has 17 residues. Trimming stripped 0 bases from V and 0 bases from J, with 12 bases between. The specimen was peripheral blood, collected 28 days after the second AZD1222 dose. The receptor was isolated from an adult who received the AZD1222 COVID-19 vaccine. The chain joins TRBV10-3 to TRBJ1-5; D possibly corresponds to TRBD1 (5 bases). Here the CDR3 DNA reads TGTGCCATCAGTGAGTCGCGACAGATTTATAGCAATCAGCCCCAGCATTTT. Translated, it gives CAISESRQIYSNQPQHF.